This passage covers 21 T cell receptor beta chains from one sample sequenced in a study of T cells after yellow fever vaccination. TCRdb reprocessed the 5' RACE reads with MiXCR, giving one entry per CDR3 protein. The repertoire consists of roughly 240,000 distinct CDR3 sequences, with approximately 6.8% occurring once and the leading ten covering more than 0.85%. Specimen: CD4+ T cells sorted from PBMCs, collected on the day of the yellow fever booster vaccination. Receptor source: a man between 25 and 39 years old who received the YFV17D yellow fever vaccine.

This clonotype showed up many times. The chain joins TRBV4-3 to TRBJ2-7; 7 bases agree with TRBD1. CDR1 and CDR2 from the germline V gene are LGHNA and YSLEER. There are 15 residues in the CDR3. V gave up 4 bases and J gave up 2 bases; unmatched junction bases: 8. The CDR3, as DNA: TGCGCCAGCAGCCGTAGTTGGGACAGAACCTACGAGCAGTACTTC. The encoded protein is CASSRSWDRTYEQYF.

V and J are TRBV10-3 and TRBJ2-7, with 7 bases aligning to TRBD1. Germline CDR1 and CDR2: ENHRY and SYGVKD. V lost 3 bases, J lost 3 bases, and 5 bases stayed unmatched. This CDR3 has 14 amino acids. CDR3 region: CAISEGGTIYEQYF. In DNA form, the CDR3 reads TGTGCCATCAGTGAAGGGGGCACGATCTACGAGCAGTACTTC.

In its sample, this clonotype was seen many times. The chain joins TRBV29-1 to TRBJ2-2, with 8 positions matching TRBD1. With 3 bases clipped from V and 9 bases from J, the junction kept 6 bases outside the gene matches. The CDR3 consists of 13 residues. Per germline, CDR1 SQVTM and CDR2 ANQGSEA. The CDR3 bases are TGCAGCGTTGAGGTCCCAGGGGGCCGGGAGCTGTTTTTT. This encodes CSVEVPGGRELFF.

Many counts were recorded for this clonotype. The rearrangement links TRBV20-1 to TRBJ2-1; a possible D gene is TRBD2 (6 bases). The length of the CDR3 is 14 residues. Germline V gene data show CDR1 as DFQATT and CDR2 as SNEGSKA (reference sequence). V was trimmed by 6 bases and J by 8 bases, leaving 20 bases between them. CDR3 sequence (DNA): TGCAGTGCGCCGAAATCCGGGAGTGGGTATGAGCAGTTCTTC. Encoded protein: CSAPKSGSGYEQFF.

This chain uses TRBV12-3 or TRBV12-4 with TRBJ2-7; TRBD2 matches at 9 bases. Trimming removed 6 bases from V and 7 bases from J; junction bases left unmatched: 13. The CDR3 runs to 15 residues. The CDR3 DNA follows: TGTGCCAGCAGGCTTCCGGGACTAGCCCACGGAGAGCAGTACTTC. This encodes CASRLPGLAHGEQYF.

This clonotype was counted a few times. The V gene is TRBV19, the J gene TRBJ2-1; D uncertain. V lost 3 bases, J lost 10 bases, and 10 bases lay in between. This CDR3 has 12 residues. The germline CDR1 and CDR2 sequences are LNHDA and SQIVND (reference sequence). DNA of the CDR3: TGTGCCAGTAGTATTTGGGAAGCCGAGCAGTTCTTC. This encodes CASSIWEAEQFF.

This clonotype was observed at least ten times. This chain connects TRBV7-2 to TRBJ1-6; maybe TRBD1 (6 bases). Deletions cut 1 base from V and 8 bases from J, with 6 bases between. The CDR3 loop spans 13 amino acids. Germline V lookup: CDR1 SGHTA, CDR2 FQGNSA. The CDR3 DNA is TGTGCCAGCAGCTTAGACAGGGATTCACCCCTCCACTTT. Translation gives CASSLDRDSPLHF.

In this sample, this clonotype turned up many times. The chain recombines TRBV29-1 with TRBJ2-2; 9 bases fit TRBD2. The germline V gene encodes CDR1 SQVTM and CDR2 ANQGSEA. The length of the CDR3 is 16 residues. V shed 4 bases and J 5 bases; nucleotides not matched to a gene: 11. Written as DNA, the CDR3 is TGCAGCGTTGTCCTAGCGGGACAACTTAGTACCGGGGAGCTGTTTTTT. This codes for CSVVLAGQLSTGELFF.

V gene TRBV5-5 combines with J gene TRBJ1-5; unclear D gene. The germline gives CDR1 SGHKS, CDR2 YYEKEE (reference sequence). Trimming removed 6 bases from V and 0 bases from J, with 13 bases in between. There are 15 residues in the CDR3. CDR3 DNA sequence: TGTGCCAGCATCGCCGACGGTCTTAGCAATCAGCCCCAGCATTTT. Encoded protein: CASIADGLSNQPQHF.

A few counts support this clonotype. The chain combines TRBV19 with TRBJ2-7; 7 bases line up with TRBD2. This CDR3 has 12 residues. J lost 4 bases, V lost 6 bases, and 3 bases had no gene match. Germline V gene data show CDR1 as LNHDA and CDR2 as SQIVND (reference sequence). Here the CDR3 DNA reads TGTGCCAGTAGGGGGACTACGTACGAGCAGTACTTC. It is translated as CASRGTTYEQYF.

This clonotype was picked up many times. The CDR3 spells CSAYSGTIGTDTQYF. CDR3 coding DNA: TGCAGTGCCTACTCAGGGACGATTGGCACAGATACGCAGTATTTT. This chain links TRBV20-1 with TRBJ2-3; possibly TRBD1 or TRBD2 for D (5 bases each). Germline V gene sequence: CDR1 DFQATT, CDR2 SNEGSKA (reference sequence). The CDR3 extends over 15 amino acids. Trimming pared 6 bases from V and 1 base from J, leaving 17 bases between.

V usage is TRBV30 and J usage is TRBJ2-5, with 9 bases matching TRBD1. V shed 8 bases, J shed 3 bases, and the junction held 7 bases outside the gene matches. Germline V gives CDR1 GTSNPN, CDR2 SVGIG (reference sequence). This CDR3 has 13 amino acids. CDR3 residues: CAKRDREKETQYF. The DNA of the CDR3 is TGTGCCAAAAGGGACAGGGAGAAAGAGACCCAGTACTTC.

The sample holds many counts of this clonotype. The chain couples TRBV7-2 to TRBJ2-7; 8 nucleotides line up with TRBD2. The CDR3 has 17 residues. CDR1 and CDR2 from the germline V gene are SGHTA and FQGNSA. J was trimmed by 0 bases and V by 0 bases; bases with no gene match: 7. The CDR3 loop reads CASSLARTSLFSYEQYF. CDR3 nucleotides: TGTGCCAGCAGCTTAGCGCGGACTAGCCTATTCTCCTACGAGCAGTACTTC.

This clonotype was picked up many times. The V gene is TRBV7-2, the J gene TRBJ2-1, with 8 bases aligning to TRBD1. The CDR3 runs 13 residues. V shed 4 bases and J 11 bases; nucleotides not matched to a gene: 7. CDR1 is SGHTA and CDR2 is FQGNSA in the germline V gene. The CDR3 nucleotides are TGTGCCAGCAGCTACCCGACAGGGGTTAAGCAGTTCTTC. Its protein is CASSYPTGVKQFF.

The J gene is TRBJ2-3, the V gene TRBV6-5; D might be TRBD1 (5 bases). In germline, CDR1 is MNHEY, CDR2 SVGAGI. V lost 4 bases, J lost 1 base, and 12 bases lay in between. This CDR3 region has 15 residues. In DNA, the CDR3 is TGTGCCAGCAGTTCCCAGGGTTCTGGCACAGATACGCAGTATTTT. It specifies CASSSQGSGTDTQYF.

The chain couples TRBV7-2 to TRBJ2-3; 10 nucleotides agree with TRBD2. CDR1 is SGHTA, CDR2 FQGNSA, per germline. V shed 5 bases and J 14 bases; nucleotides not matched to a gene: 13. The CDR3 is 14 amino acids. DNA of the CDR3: TGTGCCAGCAGCCAAGGGGGGTCTAGCGGGAGTCTGTATTTT. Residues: CASSQGGSSGSLYF.

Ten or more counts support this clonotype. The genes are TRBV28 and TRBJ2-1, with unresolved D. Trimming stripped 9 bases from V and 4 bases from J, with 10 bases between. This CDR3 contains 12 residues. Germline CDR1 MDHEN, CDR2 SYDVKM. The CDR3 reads CASQRNYNEQFF. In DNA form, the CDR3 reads TGTGCCAGTCAGAGAAATTACAATGAGCAGTTCTTC.

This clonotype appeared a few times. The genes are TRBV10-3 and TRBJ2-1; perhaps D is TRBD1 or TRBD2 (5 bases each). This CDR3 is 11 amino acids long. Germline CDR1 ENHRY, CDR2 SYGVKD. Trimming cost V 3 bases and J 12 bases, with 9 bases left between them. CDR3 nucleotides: TGTGCCATCAGTGAAAGAGGGGCGCAGTTCTTC. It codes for CAISERGAQFF.

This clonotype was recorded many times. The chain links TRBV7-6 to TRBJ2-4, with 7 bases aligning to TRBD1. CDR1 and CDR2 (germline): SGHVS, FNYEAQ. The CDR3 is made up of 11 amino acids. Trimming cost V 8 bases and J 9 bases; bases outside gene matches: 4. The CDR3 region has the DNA TGTGCCAGCTCCCCAGGGGGCATTCAGTACTTC. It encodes CASSPGGIQYF.

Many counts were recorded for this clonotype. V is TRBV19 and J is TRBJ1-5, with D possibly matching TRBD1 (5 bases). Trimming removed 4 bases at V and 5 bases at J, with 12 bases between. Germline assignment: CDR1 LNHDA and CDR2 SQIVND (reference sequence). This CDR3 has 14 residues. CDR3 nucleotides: TGTGCCAGTAGTACGGGGACGAGTTATCAGCCCCAGCATTTT. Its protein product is CASSTGTSYQPQHF.

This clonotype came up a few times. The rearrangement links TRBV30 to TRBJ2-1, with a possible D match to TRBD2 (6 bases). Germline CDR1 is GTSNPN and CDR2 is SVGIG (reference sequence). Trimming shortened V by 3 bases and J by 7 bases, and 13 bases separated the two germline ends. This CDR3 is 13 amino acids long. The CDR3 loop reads CAWSGGSGNEQFF. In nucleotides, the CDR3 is TGTGCCTGGAGCGGAGGAAGCGGGAATGAGCAGTTCTTC.